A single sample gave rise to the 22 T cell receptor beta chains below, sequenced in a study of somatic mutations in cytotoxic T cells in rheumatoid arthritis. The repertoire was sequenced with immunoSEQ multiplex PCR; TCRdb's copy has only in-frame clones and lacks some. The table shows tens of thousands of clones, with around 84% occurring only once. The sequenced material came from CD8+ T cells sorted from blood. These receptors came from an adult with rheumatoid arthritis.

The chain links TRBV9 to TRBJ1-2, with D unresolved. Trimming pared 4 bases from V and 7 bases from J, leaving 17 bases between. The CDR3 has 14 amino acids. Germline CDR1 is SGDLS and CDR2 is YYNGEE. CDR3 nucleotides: TGTGCCAGCAGCCCGGACGACTGGTCTCCTGGCTACACCTTC. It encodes CASSPDDWSPGYTF.

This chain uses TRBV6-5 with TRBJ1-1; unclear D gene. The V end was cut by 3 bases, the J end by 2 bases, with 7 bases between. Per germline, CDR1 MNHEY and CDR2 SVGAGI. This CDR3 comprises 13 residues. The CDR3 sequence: CASSYAANTEAFF. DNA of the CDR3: TGTGCCAGCAGTTATGCAGCTAACACTGAAGCTTTCTTT.

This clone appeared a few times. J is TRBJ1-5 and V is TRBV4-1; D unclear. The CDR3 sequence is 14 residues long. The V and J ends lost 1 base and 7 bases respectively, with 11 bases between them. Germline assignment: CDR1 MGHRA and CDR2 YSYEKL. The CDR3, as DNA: TGCGCCAGCAGCCAAGGATATGGCGTACAGCCCCAGCATTTT. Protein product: CASSQGYGVQPQHF.

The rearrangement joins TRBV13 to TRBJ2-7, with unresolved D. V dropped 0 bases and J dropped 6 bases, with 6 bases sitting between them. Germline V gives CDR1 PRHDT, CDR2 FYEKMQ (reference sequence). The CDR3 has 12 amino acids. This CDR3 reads CASSLGKTEQYF. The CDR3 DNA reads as TGTGCCAGCAGCTTAGGAAAGACCGAGCAGTACTTC.

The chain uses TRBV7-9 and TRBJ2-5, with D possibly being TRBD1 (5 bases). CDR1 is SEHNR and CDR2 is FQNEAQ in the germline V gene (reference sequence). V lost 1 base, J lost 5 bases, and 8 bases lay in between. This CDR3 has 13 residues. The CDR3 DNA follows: TGTGCCAGCAGCTTAGAGGGGCCCGAGACCCAGTACTTC. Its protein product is CASSLEGPETQYF.

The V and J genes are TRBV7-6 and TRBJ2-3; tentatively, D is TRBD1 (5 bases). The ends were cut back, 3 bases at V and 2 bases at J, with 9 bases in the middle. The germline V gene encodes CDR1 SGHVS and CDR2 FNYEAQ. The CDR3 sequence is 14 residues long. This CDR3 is CASSFSGSTDTQYF. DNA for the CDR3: TGTGCCAGCAGCTTCTCAGGGTCCACAGATACGCAGTATTTT.

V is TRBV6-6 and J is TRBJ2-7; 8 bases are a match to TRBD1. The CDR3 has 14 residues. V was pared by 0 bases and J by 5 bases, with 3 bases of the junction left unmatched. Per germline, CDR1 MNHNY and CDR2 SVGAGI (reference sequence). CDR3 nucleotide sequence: TGTGCCAGCAGTTACTCTGGACAGGGCCACGAGCAGTACTTC. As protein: CASSYSGQGHEQYF.

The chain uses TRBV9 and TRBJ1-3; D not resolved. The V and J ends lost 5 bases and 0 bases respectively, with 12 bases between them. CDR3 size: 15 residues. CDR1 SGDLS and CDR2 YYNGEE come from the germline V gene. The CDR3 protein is CASSPEMSSGNTIYF. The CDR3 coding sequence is TGTGCCAGCAGTCCTGAGATGAGCTCTGGAAACACCATATATTTT.

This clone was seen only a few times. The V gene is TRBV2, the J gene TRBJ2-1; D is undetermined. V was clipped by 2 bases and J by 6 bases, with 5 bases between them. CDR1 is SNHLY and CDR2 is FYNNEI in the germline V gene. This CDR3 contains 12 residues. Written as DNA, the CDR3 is TGTGCCAGCAGTGAAATGGGCAATGAGCAGTTCTTC. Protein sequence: CASSEMGNEQFF. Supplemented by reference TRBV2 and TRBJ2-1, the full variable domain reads EPEVTQTPSHQVTQMGQEVILRCVPISNHLYFYWYRQILGQKVEFLVSFYNNEISEKSEIFDDQFSVERPDGSNFTLKIRSTKLEDSAMYFCASSEMGNEQFFGPGTRLTVL.

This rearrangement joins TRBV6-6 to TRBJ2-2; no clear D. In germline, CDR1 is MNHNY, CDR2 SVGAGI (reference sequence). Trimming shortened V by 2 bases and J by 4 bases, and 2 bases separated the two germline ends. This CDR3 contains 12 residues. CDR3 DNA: TGTGCCAGCAGTTACGGCACCGGGGAGCTGTTTTTT. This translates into CASSYGTGELFF.

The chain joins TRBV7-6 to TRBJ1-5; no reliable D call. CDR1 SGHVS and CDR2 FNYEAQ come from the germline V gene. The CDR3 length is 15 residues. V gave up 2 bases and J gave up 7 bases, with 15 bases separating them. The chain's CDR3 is CASSLSTSLGQPQHF. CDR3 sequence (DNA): TGTGCCAGCAGCTTAAGTACTAGCCTGGGGCAGCCCCAGCATTTT.

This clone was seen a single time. CDR3 nucleotides: TGTGCTAGTGGTTTCGGCACCGGGGAGCTGTTTTTT. This sequence encodes CASGFGTGELFF. V gene TRBV12-5 combines with J gene TRBJ2-2; no clear D. CDR3 length: 12 residues. The germline V gene has CDR1 LGHNT and CDR2 FRNRAP. Trimming cost V 3 bases and J 4 bases, with 3 bases left between them.

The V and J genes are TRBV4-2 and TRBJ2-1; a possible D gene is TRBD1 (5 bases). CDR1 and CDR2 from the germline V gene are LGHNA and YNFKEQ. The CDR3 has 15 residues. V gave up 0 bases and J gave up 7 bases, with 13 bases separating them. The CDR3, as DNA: TGTGCCAGCAGCCAAGACAGGGAACGGCCTAATGAGCAGTTCTTC. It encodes CASSQDRERPNEQFF.

The CDR3 sequence is CASTKNRGGNEQFF. The CDR3, as DNA: TGTGCCAGCACCAAGAACAGGGGCGGCAATGAGCAGTTCTTC. V is TRBV6-5 and J is TRBJ2-1; TRBD1 matches 7 bases. The V gene's germline CDR1 is MNHEY and CDR2 SVGAGI. This CDR3 comprises 14 residues. V was pared by 7 bases and J by 6 bases, with 9 bases of the junction left unmatched.

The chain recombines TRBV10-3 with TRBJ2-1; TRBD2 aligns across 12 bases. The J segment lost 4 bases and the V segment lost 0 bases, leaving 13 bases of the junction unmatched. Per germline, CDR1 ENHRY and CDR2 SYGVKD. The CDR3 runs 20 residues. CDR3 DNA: TGTGCCATCAGTGAGTCTGGGCTTAGACTAGCGGGGGATCCTTACAATGAGCAGTTCTTC. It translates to CAISESGLRLAGDPYNEQFF.

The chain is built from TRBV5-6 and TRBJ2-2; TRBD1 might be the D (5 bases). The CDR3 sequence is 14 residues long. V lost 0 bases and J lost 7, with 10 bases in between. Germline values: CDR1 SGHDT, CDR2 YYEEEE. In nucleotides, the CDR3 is TGTGCCAGCAGCTTGGGACAGTACGACGGGGAGCTGTTTTTT. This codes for CASSLGQYDGELFF.

The CDR3 DNA sequence: TGTGCCTGGAGCCGACAGGGGGAGGCTAATGAAAAACTGTTTTTT. Protein product: CAWSRQGEANEKLFF. The genes are TRBV30 and TRBJ1-4; 9 positions agree with TRBD1. Looked up from germline, CDR1 is GTSNPN and CDR2 is SVGIG (reference sequence). CDR3 length: 15 amino acids. J was trimmed by 3 bases and V by 3 bases; bases with no gene match: 5.

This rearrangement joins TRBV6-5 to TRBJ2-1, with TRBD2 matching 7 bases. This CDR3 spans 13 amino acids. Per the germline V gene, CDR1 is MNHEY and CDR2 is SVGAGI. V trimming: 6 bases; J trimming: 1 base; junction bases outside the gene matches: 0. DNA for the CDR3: TGTGCCAGCAGCGGGGGGTCCTACAATGAGCAGTTCTTC. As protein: CASSGGSYNEQFF.

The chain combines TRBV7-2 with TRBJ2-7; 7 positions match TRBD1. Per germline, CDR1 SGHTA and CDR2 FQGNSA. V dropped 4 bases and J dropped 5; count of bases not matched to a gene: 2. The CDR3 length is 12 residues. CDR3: CASSSTGDEQYF. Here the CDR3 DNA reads TGTGCCAGCAGCTCTACAGGGGACGAGCAGTACTTC.

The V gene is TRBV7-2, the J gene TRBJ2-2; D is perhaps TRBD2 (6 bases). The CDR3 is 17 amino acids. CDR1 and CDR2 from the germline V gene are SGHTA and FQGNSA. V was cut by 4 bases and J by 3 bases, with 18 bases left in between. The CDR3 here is CASSWRGLGEDTGELFF. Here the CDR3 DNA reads TGTGCCAGCAGCTGGCGGGGACTCGGGGAGGACACCGGGGAGCTGTTTTTT.

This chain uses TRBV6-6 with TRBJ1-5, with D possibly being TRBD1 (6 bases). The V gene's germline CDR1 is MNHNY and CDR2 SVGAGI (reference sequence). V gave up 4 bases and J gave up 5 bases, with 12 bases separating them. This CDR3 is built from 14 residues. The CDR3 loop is CASSFPGEHQPQHF. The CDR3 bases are TGTGCCAGCAGTTTTCCAGGGGAACATCAGCCCCAGCATTTT.

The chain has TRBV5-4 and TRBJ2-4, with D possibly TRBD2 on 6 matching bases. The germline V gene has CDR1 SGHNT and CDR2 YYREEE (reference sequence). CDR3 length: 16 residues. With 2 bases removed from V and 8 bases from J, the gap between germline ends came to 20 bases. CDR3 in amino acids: CASSFGGTELGDIQYF. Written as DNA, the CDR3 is TGTGCCAGCAGCTTCGGCGGGACCGAGCTAGGGGACATTCAGTACTTC.